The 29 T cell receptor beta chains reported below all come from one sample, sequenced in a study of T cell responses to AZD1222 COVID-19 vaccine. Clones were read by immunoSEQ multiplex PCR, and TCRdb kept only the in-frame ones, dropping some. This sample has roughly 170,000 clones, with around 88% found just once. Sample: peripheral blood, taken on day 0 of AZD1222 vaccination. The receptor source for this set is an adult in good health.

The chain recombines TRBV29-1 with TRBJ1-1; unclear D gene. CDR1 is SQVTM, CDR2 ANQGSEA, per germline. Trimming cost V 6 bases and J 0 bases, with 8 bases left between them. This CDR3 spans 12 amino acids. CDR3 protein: CSVLSMNTEAFF. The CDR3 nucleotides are TGCAGCGTCCTCTCTATGAACACTGAAGCTTTCTTT.

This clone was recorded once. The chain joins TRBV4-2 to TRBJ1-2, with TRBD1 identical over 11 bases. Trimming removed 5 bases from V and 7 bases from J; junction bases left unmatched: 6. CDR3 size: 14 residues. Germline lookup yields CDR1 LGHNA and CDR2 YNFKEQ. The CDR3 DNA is TGTGCCAGCAGCAAGGACAGGGGGCGCTTTGGCTACACCTTC. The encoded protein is CASSKDRGRFGYTF.

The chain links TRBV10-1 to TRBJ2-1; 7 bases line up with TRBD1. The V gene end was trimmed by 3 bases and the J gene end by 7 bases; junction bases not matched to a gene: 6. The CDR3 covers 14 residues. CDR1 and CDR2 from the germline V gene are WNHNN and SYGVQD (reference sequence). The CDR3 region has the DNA TGCGCCAGCAGTGAAAGGGGGCTGAGTAATGAGCAGTTCTTC. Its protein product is CASSERGLSNEQFF.

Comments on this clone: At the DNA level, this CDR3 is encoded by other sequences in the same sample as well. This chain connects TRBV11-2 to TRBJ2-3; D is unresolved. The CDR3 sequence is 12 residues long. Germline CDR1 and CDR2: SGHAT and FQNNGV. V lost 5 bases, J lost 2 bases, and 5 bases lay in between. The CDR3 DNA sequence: TGTGCCAGCAGCCCCTCCACAGATACGCAGTATTTT. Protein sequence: CASSPSTDTQYF.

CDR3 nucleotide sequence: TGCGCCAGCAGCTTGCCCCCCCGGGGTGCAATGAACACTGAAGCTTTCTTT. Its translation is CASSLPPRGAMNTEAFF. This chain joins TRBV5-1 and TRBJ1-1; D uncertain. The CDR3 has 17 residues. CDR1 is SGHRS, CDR2 YFSETQ, per germline. V dropped 1 base and J dropped 0 bases, with 16 bases sitting between them.

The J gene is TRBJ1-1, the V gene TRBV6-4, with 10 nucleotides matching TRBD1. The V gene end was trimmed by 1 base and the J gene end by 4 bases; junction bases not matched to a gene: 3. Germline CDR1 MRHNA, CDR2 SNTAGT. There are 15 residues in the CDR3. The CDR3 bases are TGTGCCAGCAGTGACTGGGGACAGGGGAGCACTGAAGCTTTCTTT. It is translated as CASSDWGQGSTEAFF.

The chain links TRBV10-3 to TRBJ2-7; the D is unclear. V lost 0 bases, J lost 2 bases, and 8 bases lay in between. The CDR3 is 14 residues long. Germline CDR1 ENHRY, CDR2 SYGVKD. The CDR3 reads CAISESGGTYEQYF. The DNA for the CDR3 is TGTGCCATCAGTGAGTCGGGCGGAACCTACGAGCAGTACTTC.

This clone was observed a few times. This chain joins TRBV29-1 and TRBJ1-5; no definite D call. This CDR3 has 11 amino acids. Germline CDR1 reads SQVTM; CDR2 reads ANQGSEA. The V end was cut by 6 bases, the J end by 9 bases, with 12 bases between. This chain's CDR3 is CSVPMTWPQHF. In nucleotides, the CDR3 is TGCAGCGTCCCCATGACATGGCCCCAGCATTTT.

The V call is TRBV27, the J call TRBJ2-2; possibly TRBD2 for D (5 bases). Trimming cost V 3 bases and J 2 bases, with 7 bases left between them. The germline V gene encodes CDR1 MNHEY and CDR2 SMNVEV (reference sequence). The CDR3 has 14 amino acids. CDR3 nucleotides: TGTGCCAGCAGTTTTGGACTTAACACCGGGGAGCTGTTTTTT. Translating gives CASSFGLNTGELFF.

Here the CDR3 DNA reads TGTGCCAGCAGTTCCCCGGACAGGGGAACCTACGAGCAGTACTTC. This codes for CASSSPDRGTYEQYF. The chain has TRBV7-2 and TRBJ2-7; TRBD1 matches 9 bases. This CDR3 has 15 residues. V was pared by 6 bases and J by 2 bases, with 8 bases of the junction left unmatched. Germline V gene sequence: CDR1 SGHTA, CDR2 FQGNSA. Complete variable domain (other parts from reference TRBV7-2 and TRBJ2-7): GAGVSQSPSNKVTEKGKDVELRCDPISGHTALYWYRQSLGQGLEFLIYFQGNSAPDKSGLPSDRFSAERTGGSVSTLTIQRTQQEDSAVYLCASSSPDRGTYEQYFGPGTRLTVT.

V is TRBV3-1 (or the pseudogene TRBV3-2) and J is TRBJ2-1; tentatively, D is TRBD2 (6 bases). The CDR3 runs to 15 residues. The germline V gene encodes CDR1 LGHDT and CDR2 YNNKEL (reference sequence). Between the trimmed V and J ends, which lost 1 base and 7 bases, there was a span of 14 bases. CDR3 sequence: CASSQVLLGRNEQFF. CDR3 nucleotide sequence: TGTGCCAGCAGCCAAGTCCTCCTGGGGAGGAATGAGCAGTTCTTC.

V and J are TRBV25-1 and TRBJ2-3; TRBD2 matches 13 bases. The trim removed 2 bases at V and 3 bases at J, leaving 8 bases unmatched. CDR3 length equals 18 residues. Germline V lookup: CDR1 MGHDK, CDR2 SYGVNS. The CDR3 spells CASSEGGLAGALTDTQYF. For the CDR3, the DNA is TGTGCCAGCAGTGAAGGAGGACTAGCGGGGGCACTGACAGATACGCAGTATTTT.

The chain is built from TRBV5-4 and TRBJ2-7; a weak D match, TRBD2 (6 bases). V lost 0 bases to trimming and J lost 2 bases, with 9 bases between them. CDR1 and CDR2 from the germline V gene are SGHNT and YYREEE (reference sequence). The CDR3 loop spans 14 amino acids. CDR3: CASSLDPGAYEQYF. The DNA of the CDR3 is TGTGCCAGCAGCTTGGATCCGGGGGCCTACGAGCAGTACTTC.

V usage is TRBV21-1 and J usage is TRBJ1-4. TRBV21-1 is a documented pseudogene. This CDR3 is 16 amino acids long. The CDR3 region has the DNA TGTGCCAGCAGCCCGGGGGTCCGGGCTTTTAATGAAAAACTGTTTTTT. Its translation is CASSPGVRAFNEKLFF.

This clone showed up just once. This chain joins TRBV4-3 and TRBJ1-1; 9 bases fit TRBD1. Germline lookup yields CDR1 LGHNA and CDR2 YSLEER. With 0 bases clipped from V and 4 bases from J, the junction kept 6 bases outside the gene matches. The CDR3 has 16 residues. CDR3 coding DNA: TGCGCCAGCAGCCAAGATACAGGGGGCGCCGGCACTGAAGCTTTCTTT. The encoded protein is CASSQDTGGAGTEAFF.

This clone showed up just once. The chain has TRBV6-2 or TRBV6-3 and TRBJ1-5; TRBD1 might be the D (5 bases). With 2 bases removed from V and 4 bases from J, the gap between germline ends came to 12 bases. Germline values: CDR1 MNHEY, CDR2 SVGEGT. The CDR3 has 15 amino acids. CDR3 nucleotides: TGTGCCAGCAGTTACACCTGGACATCAAATCAGCCCCAGCATTTT. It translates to CASSYTWTSNQPQHF.

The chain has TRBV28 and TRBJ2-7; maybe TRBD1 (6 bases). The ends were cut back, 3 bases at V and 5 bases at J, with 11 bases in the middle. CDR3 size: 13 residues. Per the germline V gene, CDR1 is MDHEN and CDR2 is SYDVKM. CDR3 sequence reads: CASSFPGVNEQYF. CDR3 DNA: TGTGCCAGCAGTTTTCCAGGGGTCAACGAGCAGTACTTC. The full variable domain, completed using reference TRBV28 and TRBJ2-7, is DVKVTQSSRYLVKRTGEKVFLECVQDMDHENMFWYRQDPGLGLRLIYFSYDVKMKEKGDIPEGYSVSREKKERFSLILESASTNQTSMYLCASSFPGVNEQYFGPGTRLTVT.

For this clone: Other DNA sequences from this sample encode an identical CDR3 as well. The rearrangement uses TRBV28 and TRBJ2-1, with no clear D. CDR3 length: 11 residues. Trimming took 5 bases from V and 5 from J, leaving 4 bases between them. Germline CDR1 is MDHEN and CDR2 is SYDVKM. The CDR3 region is CASSLNNEQFF. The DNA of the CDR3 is TGTGCCAGCAGTCTAAACAATGAGCAGTTCTTC.

The CDR3 DNA reads as TGTGCCACTACGGGGAGCATGAACACTGAAGCTTTCTTT. Its protein product is CATTGSMNTEAFF. The chain combines TRBV7-8 with TRBJ1-1; D gene uncertain. CDR3 length: 13 amino acids. Deletions cut 10 bases from V and 0 bases from J, with 12 bases between. Germline V gene sequence: CDR1 SGHVS, CDR2 FQNEAQ. The full variable domain, with the rest looked up from reference TRBV7-8 and TRBJ1-1, is GAGVSQSPRYKVAKRGQDVALRCDPISGHVSLFWYQQALGQGPEFLTYFQNEAQLDKSGLPSDRFFAERPEGSVSTLKIQRTQQEDSAVYLCATTGSMNTEAFFGQGTRLTVV.

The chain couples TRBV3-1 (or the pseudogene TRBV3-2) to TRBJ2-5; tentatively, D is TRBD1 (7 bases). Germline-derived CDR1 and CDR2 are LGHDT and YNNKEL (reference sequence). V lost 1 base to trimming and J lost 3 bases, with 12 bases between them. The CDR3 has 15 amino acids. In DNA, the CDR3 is TGTGCCAGCAGCCAAGGACTAGACAGGGAAGAGACCCAGTACTTC. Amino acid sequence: CASSQGLDREETQYF.

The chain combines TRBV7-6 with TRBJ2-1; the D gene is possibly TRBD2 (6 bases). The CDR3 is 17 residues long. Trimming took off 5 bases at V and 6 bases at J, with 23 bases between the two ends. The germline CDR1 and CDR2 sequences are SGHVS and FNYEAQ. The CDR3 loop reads CASSAPVGGTGRNEQFF. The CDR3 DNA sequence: TGTGCCAGCAGCGCTCCGGTGGGGGGAACGGGGCGCAATGAGCAGTTCTTC.

CDR3 loop: CASSLSGVRATLYTDTQYF. As DNA, the CDR3 is TGTGCCAGCTCCCTAAGTGGGGTCCGGGCCACTTTATACACAGATACGCAGTATTTT. This chain uses TRBV18 with TRBJ2-3; D unclear. V lost 6 bases and J 2 bases, leaving 27 bases between the germline ends. This CDR3 has 19 amino acids. Germline-derived CDR1 and CDR2 are KGHSH and LQKENI. The full variable domain, rest sourced from reference TRBV18 and TRBJ2-3, is NAGVMQNPRHLVRRRGQEARLRCSPMKGHSHVYWYRQLPEEGLKFMVYLQKENIIDESGMPKERFSAEFPKEGPSILRIQQVVRGDSAAYFCASSLSGVRATLYTDTQYFGPGTRLTVL.

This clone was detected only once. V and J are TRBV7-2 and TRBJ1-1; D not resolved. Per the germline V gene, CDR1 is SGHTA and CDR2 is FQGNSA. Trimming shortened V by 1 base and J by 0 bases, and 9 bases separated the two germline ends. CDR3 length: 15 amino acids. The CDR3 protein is CASSLGSTVNTEAFF. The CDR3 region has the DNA TGTGCCAGCAGCTTAGGTTCGACGGTGAACACTGAAGCTTTCTTT. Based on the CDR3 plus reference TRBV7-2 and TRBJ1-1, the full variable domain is GAGVSQSPSNKVTEKGKDVELRCDPISGHTALYWYRQSLGQGLEFLIYFQGNSAPDKSGLPSDRFSAERTGGSVSTLTIQRTQQEDSAVYLCASSLGSTVNTEAFFGQGTRLTVV.

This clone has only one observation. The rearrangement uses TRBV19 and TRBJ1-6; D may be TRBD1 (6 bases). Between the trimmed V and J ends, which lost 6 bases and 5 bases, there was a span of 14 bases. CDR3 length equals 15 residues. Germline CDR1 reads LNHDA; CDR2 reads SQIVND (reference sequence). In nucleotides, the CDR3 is TGTGCCAGTAGACACAGGGTGGGGGATAATTCACCCCTCCACTTT. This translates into CASRHRVGDNSPLHF.

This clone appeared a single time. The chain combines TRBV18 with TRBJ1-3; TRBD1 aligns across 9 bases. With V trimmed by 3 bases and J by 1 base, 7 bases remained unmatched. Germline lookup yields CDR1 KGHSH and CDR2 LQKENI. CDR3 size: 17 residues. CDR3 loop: CASSPLGQGNSGNTIYF. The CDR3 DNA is TGTGCCAGCTCACCCCTTGGACAGGGGAATTCTGGAAACACCATATATTTT.

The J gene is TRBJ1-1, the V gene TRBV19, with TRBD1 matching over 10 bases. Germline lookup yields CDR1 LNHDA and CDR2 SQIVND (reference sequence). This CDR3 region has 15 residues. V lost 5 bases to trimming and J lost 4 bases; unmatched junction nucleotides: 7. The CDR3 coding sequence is TGTGCCAGTAGTTCCCGAAGGACAGGGGGCACTGAAGCTTTCTTT. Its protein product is CASSSRRTGGTEAFF.

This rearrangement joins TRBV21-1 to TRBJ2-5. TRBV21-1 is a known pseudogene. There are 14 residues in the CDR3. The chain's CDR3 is CASTPPQYQETQYF. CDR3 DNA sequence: TGTGCCAGCACCCCCCCGCAATATCAAGAGACCCAGTACTTC.

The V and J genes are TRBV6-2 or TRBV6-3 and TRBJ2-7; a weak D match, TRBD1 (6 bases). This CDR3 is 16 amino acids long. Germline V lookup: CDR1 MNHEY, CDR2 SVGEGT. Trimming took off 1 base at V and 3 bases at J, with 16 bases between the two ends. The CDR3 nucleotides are TGTGCCAGCAGTTACTTGGCAGGGACACCTTTCTACGAGCAGTACTTC. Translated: CASSYLAGTPFYEQYF.

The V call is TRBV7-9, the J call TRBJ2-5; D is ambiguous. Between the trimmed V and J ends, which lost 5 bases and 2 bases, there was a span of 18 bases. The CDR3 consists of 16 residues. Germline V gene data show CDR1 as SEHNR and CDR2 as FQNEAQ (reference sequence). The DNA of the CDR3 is TGTGCCAGCAGCGGGTGGGGTCCGCAGAGTCAAGAGACCCAGTACTTC. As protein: CASSGWGPQSQETQYF.